The clone carrying this T cell receptor (beta chain) is a singleton in its sample. This specimen belongs to a study of blood T cell repertoires in COVID-19. Overall study context: Material from acute and convalescent COVID-19 was sourced from the United States, Italy and Spain. Nucleic acid was either cDNA or gDNA, and it came from T cells, B-cell-depleted T cells, or PBMCs.

Trimming took off 3 bases at V and 1 base at J, with 12 bases between the two ends. CDR3 length equals 15 residues. CDR1 and CDR2 (germline): SGHAT, FQDESV (reference sequence). Original processing notes: For nucleated cells, counts were estimated from reference gene primer amplification. Data came from immunoSEQ multiplex PCR; TCRdb stores just in-frame clones and leaves some out. The V and J calls and clone size are taken from that table; D and trimming were inferred from the DNA. The sample shows about 140,000 clones, around 73% of them seen only once. Sequenced: peripheral blood. The gene calls are TRBV11-1 and TRBJ1-1; D possibly corresponds to TRBD1 (5 bases). This receptor was taken from a woman aged 45-65 years with active or convalescent COVID-19. This CDR3 reads CASSFTGAQNTEAFF. CDR3 nucleotide sequence: TGTGCCAGCAGCTTCACAGGAGCCCAGAACACTGAAGCTTTCTTT.